These T cell receptor beta chains were read from a single sample in a study of identical twins. TCRdb re-analysed the 5' RACE reads in MiXCR, keeping a single row per CDR3 protein. The repertoire holds hundreds of thousands of distinct CDR3 sequences, roughly an eighth seen once, with around 1.5% in the top ten. This sample also belongs to another study, concerning yellow fever vaccine responses in identical twins.

Sequenced input: PBMCs. Receptors originate from a woman younger than 35 in good health. Both conserved end residues are part of each CDR3. The D gene is left open where the match is weak.

>TRBJ2-1|TRBV20-1|TRBD2
CSAPGTSGTFYNEQFF
>TRBJ2-5|TRBV10-3|TRBD2
CAISEGGGGETQYF
>TRBJ2-6|TRBV11-1|NA
CASSPDISGANVLTF
>TRBJ1-2|TRBV7-2|NA
CASSLTRRNGYTF
>TRBJ2-5|TRBV25-1|NA
CASSELLETQYF
>TRBJ1-2|TRBV24-1|NA
CATSHGNYGYTF
>TRBJ2-7|TRBV5-1|NA
CASSLRASLEQYF
>TRBJ2-1|TRBV11-2|NA
CASSRSAGQLLSLGNEQFF
>TRBJ2-3|TRBV9|TRBD2
CASSAGTSATTDTQYF
>TRBJ2-6|TRBV20-1|TRBD1
CSARHLTGPGANVLTF
>TRBJ2-5|TRBV6-2/TRBV6-3|TRBD1
CASRTTGMAQYF
>TRBJ1-5|TRBV20-1|TRBD1
CSAHRGGQPQHF
>TRBJ2-1|TRBV14|TRBD2
CASSHRRTSGSRNEQFF
>TRBJ2-1|TRBV20-1|TRBD2
CSARDLGRTSGSSGYNEQFF
>TRBJ2-6|TRBV5-1|TRBD1
CASSLRQGAIDGANVLTF
>TRBJ1-2|TRBV5-5|NA
CASRPEGGYGYTF
>TRBJ2-3|TRBV20-1|NA
CSASHGRVITDTQYF
>TRBJ1-5|TRBV28|NA
CASSLRRNQPQHF
>TRBJ2-1|TRBV20-1|TRBD1
CSAGRQGTNNEQFF
>TRBJ2-7|TRBV28|NA
CASSPTEAGTFYEQYF
>TRBJ2-2|TRBV2|TRBD1
CASRIGQGASGELFF
>TRBJ2-1|TRBV29-1|NA
CSVAKGTTYNEQFF
>TRBJ2-1|TRBV11-2|TRBD2
CASSLVLGLAAYNEQFF
>TRBJ2-2|TRBV7-7|TRBD2
CASSLTSGDTGELFF
>TRBJ1-1|TRBV11-2|NA
CASSLGLGGWAEAFF
>TRBJ1-1|TRBV3-1|NA
CASSQEWISGRLNTEAFF
>TRBJ2-3|TRBV4-2|NA
CASSQQKGGGADTQYF
>TRBJ1-5|TRBV24-1|NA
CATSDSRGSNSNQPQHF
>TRBJ1-2|TRBV2|NA
CASSSTTGLGYTF
>TRBJ2-5|TRBV5-1|TRBD2
CASSLRLAGGLQETQYF
>TRBJ1-5|TRBV5-1|NA
CASSLGGLSYQPQHF
>TRBJ1-4|TRBV5-4|NA
CASSLGWESEKLFF
>TRBJ2-1|TRBV24-1|TRBD2
CATPDGTSGRQTLSPVYNEQFF
>TRBJ2-2|TRBV5-1|TRBD2
CASSYERGLGNTGELFF
>TRBJ2-5|TRBV9|NA
CASSVAPTQETQYF
>TRBJ2-5|TRBV28|NA
CASSFPPEDWNGQTQYF
>TRBJ2-7|TRBV29-1|TRBD2
CSVVPAGGYEQYF
>TRBJ1-2|TRBV29-1|NA
CSVSAGSSYGYTF
>TRBJ2-5|TRBV19|TRBD2
CASSGWAGVQETQYF
>TRBJ2-6|TRBV12-3/TRBV12-4|NA
CASKENGANVLTF
>TRBJ2-5|TRBV20-1|NA
CSARGAPEDQETQYF
>TRBJ2-7|TRBV5-1|NA
CASSLTAAGSSYEQYF
>TRBJ1-2|TRBV29-1|NA
CSVKGETNYGYTF
>TRBJ2-5|TRBV12-3/TRBV12-4|TRBD2
CASSPHTMTSGETQYF
>TRBJ2-5|TRBV3-1|TRBD2
CASSHKSLAAETQYF
>TRBJ2-1|TRBV20-1|NA
CSAMSNYNEQFF
>TRBJ1-5|TRBV5-1|NA
CASPAFGNQPQHF
>TRBJ2-7|TRBV20-1|NA
CSAIPGGAYEQYF
>TRBJ2-5|TRBV21-1|NA
CASSFFGGRTQYF
>TRBJ2-1|TRBV3-1|NA
CASSQDTGTYNEQFF
>TRBJ2-3|TRBV5-1|NA
CASSLDSGLSTDTQYF
>TRBJ2-7|TRBV3-1|NA
CASSQERPEQYF
>TRBJ1-1|TRBV12-3/TRBV12-4|NA
CAIRDIGNTEAFF